Each of the 21 T cell receptor beta chains below was sequenced from the same sample in a study of blood T cell repertoires in COVID-19. Clones were sequenced by immunoSEQ multiplex PCR, and TCRdb holds only the in-frame ones, with some missing. Of fewer than 500,000 clones listed, around 89% are singletons. The sequenced sample consisted of peripheral blood. Every receptor here comes from a woman aged 25 to 39 with acute or convalescent COVID-19.

This sequence joins TRBV4-1 and TRBJ2-1, with D uncertain. Trimming left V 0 bases short and J 4 bases short, with 4 bases between. CDR1 and CDR2 from the germline V gene are MGHRA and YSYEKL. There are 13 residues in the CDR3. In nucleotides, the CDR3 is TGCGCCAGCAGCCAAGATTCTTACAATGAGCAGTTCTTC. It translates to CASSQDSYNEQFF.

V and J are TRBV25-1 and TRBJ1-6; D call uncertain. CDR3 size: 14 residues. V lost 3 bases to trimming and J lost 8 bases, with 11 bases between them. Germline assignment: CDR1 MGHDK and CDR2 SYGVNS. The CDR3 is CASSDINGHSPLHF. CDR3 bases: TGTGCCAGCAGTGATATTAATGGGCATTCACCCCTCCACTTT. The whole variable domain, remainder taken from reference TRBV25-1 and TRBJ1-6, is EADIYQTPRYLVIGTGKKITLECSQTMGHDKMYWYQQDPGMELHLIHYSYGVNSTEKGDLSSESTVSRIRTEHFPLTLESARPSHTSQYLCASSDINGHSPLHFGNGTRLTVT.

The J gene is TRBJ2-3, the V gene TRBV11-3, with a possible D match to TRBD1 (6 bases). This CDR3 comprises 16 residues. Trimming shortened V by 5 bases and J by 2 bases, and 17 bases separated the two germline ends. Germline CDR1 and CDR2: SGHNT and YENEEA. CDR3 nucleotide sequence: TGTGCCAGCAGCCCAACCAGGGGACCTAACACAGATACGCAGTATTTT. The encoded protein is CASSPTRGPNTDTQYF.

This clone appeared once. The rearrangement links TRBV11-2 to TRBJ2-3; 7 bases are a match to TRBD1. There are 15 residues in the CDR3. Germline CDR1 is SGHAT and CDR2 is FQNNGV. V dropped 4 bases and J dropped 9; count of bases not matched to a gene: 13. The CDR3 region is CASSSHYYRGSTQYF. The CDR3 DNA follows: TGTGCCAGCAGCTCTCACTATTACAGGGGATCAACGCAGTATTTT.

This chain connects TRBV5-6 to TRBJ2-5; perhaps TRBD2 as D (5 bases). This CDR3 region has 13 residues. Trimming stripped 4 bases from V and 4 bases from J, with 11 bases between. Germline lookup yields CDR1 SGHDT and CDR2 YYEEEE. The CDR3 bases are TGTGCCAGCAGCGGGCCGCGGGCAGAGACCCAGTACTTC. It specifies CASSGPRAETQYF.

This clone was counted ten times or more. The chain is built from TRBV11-2 and TRBJ1-3; D is perhaps TRBD1 (5 bases). With 0 bases removed from V and 0 bases from J, the gap between germline ends came to 12 bases. This CDR3 is 17 amino acids long. Germline V CDR1 and CDR2: SGHAT, FQNNGV. This CDR3 is CASSLEGSGNSGNTIYF. As DNA, the CDR3 is TGTGCCAGCAGCTTAGAGGGATCAGGGAACTCTGGAAACACCATATATTTT.

This clone was recorded only once. This chain joins TRBV6-5 and TRBJ1-2; a weak D match, TRBD1 (5 bases). This CDR3 has 15 residues. Germline V gives CDR1 MNHEY, CDR2 SVGAGI. V shed 3 bases and J shed 6 bases, with 17 bases lying between them. This CDR3 is CASSYYASRGDGYTF. CDR3 nucleotides: TGTGCCAGCAGTTATTATGCTTCCCGGGGGGATGGCTACACCTTC.

The chain has TRBV6-5 and TRBJ2-1, with a tentative D call TRBD2 (5 bases). V gave up 6 bases and J gave up 7 bases, with 19 bases separating them. The CDR3 totals 15 residues. The germline gives CDR1 MNHEY, CDR2 SVGAGI. This CDR3 is CASSPVGSSSNEQFF. The CDR3, as DNA: TGTGCCAGCAGCCCCGTGGGGAGCTCCTCGAATGAGCAGTTCTTC.

V and J are TRBV6-5 and TRBJ2-1; 9 nucleotides agree with TRBD1. Germline values: CDR1 MNHEY, CDR2 SVGAGI. CDR3 length: 12 residues. V shed 5 bases and J 15 bases; nucleotides not matched to a gene: 8. The CDR3 bases are TGTGCCAGCAGTCAGACCGGGACAGGGAGGTTCTTC. This translates into CASSQTGTGRFF.

The rearrangement joins TRBV5-5 to TRBJ1-5; TRBD1 is a possible D gene (5 bases). This CDR3 has 17 residues. V gave up 0 bases and J gave up 6 bases, with 19 bases separating them. Germline V gene data show CDR1 as SGHKS and CDR2 as YYEKEE (reference sequence). CDR3 DNA: TGTGCCAGCAGCTTGGTTGTGGGGCAGGGTGTCGGTCAGCCCCAGCATTTT. This gives the protein CASSLVVGQGVGQPQHF.

The chain is built from TRBV7-6 and TRBJ2-7; D is possibly TRBD1 (6 bases). The CDR3 is made up of 15 amino acids. Germline CDR1 and CDR2: SGHVS and FNYEAQ. Trimming left V 3 bases short and J 6 bases short, with 18 bases between. CDR3 amino acids: CASSFARTDSSEQYF. In nucleotides, the CDR3 is TGTGCCAGCAGCTTCGCCCGGACAGACAGTAGCGAGCAGTACTTC.

This chain joins TRBV15 and TRBJ1-1, with D perhaps matching TRBD1 (6 bases). V lost 5 bases and J lost 0, with 13 bases in between. CDR3 length: 15 amino acids. Per the germline V gene, CDR1 is LNHNV and CDR2 is YYDKDF (reference sequence). The CDR3 is CATSGGGQLNTEAFF. The DNA of the CDR3 is TGTGCCACCAGCGGCGGGGGACAACTGAACACTGAAGCTTTCTTT.

The chain couples TRBV2 to TRBJ1-4; D remains unclear. Trimming removed 6 bases at V and 7 bases at J, with 15 bases between. CDR1 is SNHLY and CDR2 is FYNNEI in the germline V gene. The CDR3 is 14 residues long. Written as DNA, the CDR3 is TGTGCCAGCAGAGCATATAGCGAAGTTGAAAAACTGTTTTTT. Its translation: CASRAYSEVEKLFF.

A note on this clone: In the same sample, other DNA sequences code for this CDR3. The chain joins TRBV27 to TRBJ2-7; D ambiguous. This CDR3 spans 13 amino acids. CDR1 is MNHEY, CDR2 SMNVEV, per germline (reference sequence). Trimming took off 6 bases at V and 2 bases at J, with 11 bases between the two ends. CDR3 sequence: CASSRGRTYEQYF. The DNA for the CDR3 is TGTGCCAGCAGCAGAGGCAGAACCTACGAGCAGTACTTC.

The chain carries TRBV5-1 and TRBJ1-1; TRBD1 matches at 9 bases. This CDR3 comprises 18 residues. Germline lookup yields CDR1 SGHRS and CDR2 YFSETQ. With 5 bases clipped from V and 1 base from J, the junction kept 15 bases outside the gene matches. The CDR3 region has the DNA TGCGCCAGCAGACCTAGAAGCCGGGACAGGGCCCCGAACACTGAAGCTTTCTTT. Encoded protein: CASRPRSRDRAPNTEAFF.

This clone was seen only a few times. The V and J genes are TRBV5-1 and TRBJ2-7; 13 bases agree with TRBD2. The V and J ends lost 0 bases and 6 bases, in that order; junction bases with no gene match: 9. Germline CDR1 reads SGHRS; CDR2 reads YFSETQ. This CDR3 is 17 amino acids long. CDR3 bases: TGCGCCAGCAGCTTGGCCCGCGGGACTAGCGGGGTGGGCGAGCAGTACTTC. Protein sequence: CASSLARGTSGVGEQYF.

This chain links TRBV4-1 with TRBJ2-5; 7 nucleotides agree with TRBD1. This CDR3 contains 17 residues. The V and J ends lost 1 base and 1 base, in that order; junction bases with no gene match: 9. Per the germline V gene, CDR1 is MGHRA and CDR2 is YSYEKL. The CDR3 coding sequence is TGCGCCAGCAGCCAAGGACGATACGGGACAGTCCAAGAGACCCAGTACTTC. Its protein product is CASSQGRYGTVQETQYF.

The chain carries TRBV5-1 and TRBJ2-3; D ambiguous. V lost 4 bases to trimming and J lost 1 base, with 13 bases between them. Germline V lookup: CDR1 SGHRS, CDR2 YFSETQ. The CDR3 is made up of 15 amino acids. The CDR3 nucleotides read TGCGCCAGCAGCCCCTCGGTCGTGGGCACAGATACGCAGTATTTT. Encoded protein: CASSPSVVGTDTQYF. The variable domain in full, with the rest retrieved from reference TRBV5-1 and TRBJ2-3, is KAGVTQTPRYLIKTRGQQVTLSCSPISGHRSVSWYQQTPGQGLQFLFEYFSETQRNKGNFPGRFSGRQFSNSRSEMNVSTLELGDSALYLCASSPSVVGTDTQYFGPGTRLTVL.

As to this clone: Different DNA sequences within this sample yield the same CDR3. The chain uses TRBV27 and TRBJ2-1, with D perhaps TRBD2 (5 bases). The CDR3 is 13 amino acids. Trimming took 3 bases from V and 5 from J, leaving 8 bases between them. Per the germline V gene, CDR1 is MNHEY and CDR2 is SMNVEV (reference sequence). The CDR3 loop is CASSLGRNNEQFF. Written as DNA, the CDR3 is TGTGCCAGCAGTTTGGGGAGAAACAATGAGCAGTTCTTC.

The chain is built from TRBV11-3 and TRBJ2-1; D is possibly TRBD2 (6 bases). Germline CDR1 and CDR2: SGHNT and YENEEA. This CDR3 is built from 14 residues. The V end lost 5 bases, the J end lost 7 bases, and 15 bases lay between the germline ends. This CDR3 reads CASSETGAGNEQFF. The CDR3, as DNA: TGTGCCAGCAGCGAAACCGGGGCGGGGAATGAGCAGTTCTTC.

The rearrangement joins TRBV30 to TRBJ2-3; TRBD2 is a possible D gene (6 bases). The V and J ends lost 2 bases and 3 bases respectively, with 12 bases between them. Germline values: CDR1 GTSNPN, CDR2 SVGIG (reference sequence). This CDR3 comprises 14 residues. CDR3 residues: CAWSLDRGTDTQYF. The CDR3 nucleotides are TGTGCCTGGAGTCTGGACCGGGGGACAGATACGCAGTATTTT.